Below, 29 T cell receptor beta chains from the same sample are listed, as sequenced in a study of regulatory T cells in long-lasting Graves disease. Combining iRepertoire HTBI primers with Arm-PCR of CDR3 regions, the authors built TCR beta libraries. MiXCR, applied by TCRdb to the multiplex PCR reads, yields one record per CDR3 protein. The sample consists of fewer than 450,000 distinct CDR3 sequences, 20% to 25% of them appearing once. The time point denotes: persistent/refractory GD, antithyroid drugs over 5 years with positive TRAb. Making the TCR library involved RNA that had been extracted from PBMCs. Sequencing was performed on peripheral blood mononuclear cells (PBMCs), taken when the disease was refractory, from a patient treated with antithyroid drugs. These receptors came from a female donor with Graves disease.

The V call is TRBV20-1, the J call TRBJ1-3; the D is unclear. Germline-derived CDR1 and CDR2 are DFQATT and SNEGSKA (reference sequence). Trimming left V 1 base short and J 6 bases short, with 13 bases between. The CDR3 sequence is 14 residues long. CDR3 protein: CSARGLGLQNTIYF. CDR3 nucleotides: TGCAGTGCTAGAGGGTTAGGACTCCAAAACACCATATATTTT.

This clonotype showed up many times. CDR3 residues: CASSPLRGNTEAFF. DNA for the CDR3: TGTGCCAGCAGCCCACTCAGGGGGAACACTGAAGCTTTCTTT. This chain connects TRBV7-6 to TRBJ1-1, with a tentative D call TRBD1 (6 bases). Germline values: CDR1 SGHVS, CDR2 FNYEAQ. V dropped 5 bases and J dropped 1 base, with 11 bases sitting between them. CDR3 length equals 14 residues.

This clonotype came up once. The chain has TRBV6-2 or TRBV6-3 and TRBJ2-5; weak D call: TRBD2 (6 bases). Trimming removed 5 bases from V and 7 bases from J, with 14 bases in between. Germline V gene data show CDR1 as MNHEY and CDR2 as SVGEGT. The CDR3 runs to 13 residues. The CDR3 coding sequence is TGTGCCAGCAGTGCGGGGCCGTCGGGGACCCAGTACTTC. The encoded protein is CASSAGPSGTQYF.

This sequence joins TRBV30 and TRBJ2-7; the match to TRBD1 covers 8 bases. J gave up 0 bases and V 5 bases, and 0 bases lay outside the gene matches. Germline CDR1 GTSNPN, CDR2 SVGIG (reference sequence). The CDR3 has 12 amino acids. CDR3 bases: TGTGCCTGGGGACAGGGCTCCTACGAGCAGTACTTC. This encodes CAWGQGSYEQYF. The variable domain in full, completed from reference TRBV30 and TRBJ2-7, reads SQTIHQWPATLVQPVGSPLSLECTVEGTSNPNLYWYRQAAGRGLQLLFYSVGIGQISSEVPQNLSASRPQDRQFILSSKKLLLSDSGFYLCAWGQGSYEQYFGPGTRLTVT.

The chain couples TRBV5-4 to TRBJ1-2; 10 nucleotides agree with TRBD1. Germline V lookup: CDR1 SGHNT, CDR2 YYREEE (reference sequence). The CDR3 spans 16 residues. The V and J ends lost 3 bases and 4 bases, in that order; junction bases with no gene match: 9. CDR3 DNA sequence: TGTGCCAGCAGCTCAAGTCCCGGGACAGGGGTCTATGGCTACACCTTC. Translated, it gives CASSSSPGTGVYGYTF.

This clonotype showed up many times. The chain combines TRBV27 with TRBJ2-7; D may match TRBD1 or TRBD2 (6 bases each). CDR3 length: 15 amino acids. The germline V and J ends were trimmed by 5 bases and 3 bases, with 17 bases remaining between them. CDR1 and CDR2 (germline): MNHEY, SMNVEV (reference sequence). The CDR3 sequence is CASSPIKGGLYEQYF. The DNA for the CDR3 is TGTGCCAGCAGTCCCATAAAAGGGGGACTCTACGAGCAGTACTTC.

Details on this clonotype: Germline is not matched at one junction end, which may reflect a read error. The CDR3 DNA is TGTGCCAGTAGTATCGGGAAGGGGGTTGAAGAGTTCTTC. Amino acids: CASSIGKGVEEFF. V is TRBV19 and J is TRBJ2-5, with D perhaps matching TRBD1 (6 bases). CDR1 and CDR2 from the germline V gene are LNHDA and SQIVND (reference sequence). The CDR3 loop spans 13 amino acids.

The sample holds many counts of this clonotype. The chain links TRBV7-2 to TRBJ1-4; TRBD1 aligns across 7 bases. V was clipped by 4 bases and J by 5 bases; unmatched bases: 4. The germline CDR1 and CDR2 sequences are SGHTA and FQGNSA. This CDR3 is 14 amino acids long. DNA for the CDR3: TGTGCCAGCAGCTCGGACAGGCGAAATGAAAAACTGTTTTTT. Amino acids: CASSSDRRNEKLFF.

The J gene is TRBJ1-5, the V gene TRBV7-9, with 7 bases matching TRBD1. This CDR3 is 13 amino acids long. V shed 4 bases and J 6 bases; nucleotides not matched to a gene: 3. Germline V CDR1 and CDR2: SEHNR, FQNEAQ (reference sequence). CDR3 sequence (DNA): TGTGCCAGCAGCTCAGGGGGTGCTCAGCCCCAGCATTTT. This gives the protein CASSSGGAQPQHF.

The sample holds a few counts of this clonotype. V usage is TRBV5-8 and J usage is TRBJ1-2; D not resolved. This CDR3 comprises 15 residues. Germline CDR1 is SGHTS and CDR2 is YDEGEE. V lost 0 bases and J lost 1, with 10 bases in between. The CDR3, as DNA: TGTGCCAGCAGCTTGGCGGTTGTCCTTAACTATGGCTACACCTTC. Protein: CASSLAVVLNYGYTF.

Concerning this clonotype itself: Relative to the germline gene, one junction end is altered; a read error may explain this. The V and J genes are TRBV20-1 and TRBJ2-7; D is unclear. The CDR3 has 15 amino acids. Germline CDR1 reads DFQATT; CDR2 reads SNEGSKA (reference sequence). Written as DNA, the CDR3 is TGCAGTGCTAGCAGAACAGATACTCTCTCCTATGAGCAGTACTTC. Translation gives CSASRTDTLSYEQYF.

The J gene is TRBJ2-3, the V gene TRBV6-1; D is uncertain. V was cut by 8 bases and J by 0 bases, with 3 bases left in between. The CDR3 totals 11 residues. Germline CDR1 and CDR2: MNHNS and SASEGT. The CDR3 bases are TGTGCCAGCCCTAGCACAGATACGCAGTATTTT. It codes for CASPSTDTQYF.

This clonotype appeared a few times. CDR3 loop: CASSFRASNTDTQYF. DNA for the CDR3: TGTGCCAGCAGCTTCAGAGCGTCAAACACAGATACGCAGTATTTT. This chain uses TRBV7-2 with TRBJ2-3; D is uncertain. Germline CDR1 reads SGHTA; CDR2 reads FQGNSA. Trimming took 3 bases from V and 2 from J, leaving 12 bases between them. This CDR3 contains 15 residues.

V usage is TRBV20-1 and J usage is TRBJ1-5; 8 positions agree with TRBD1. With V trimmed by 6 bases and J by 4 bases, 8 bases remained unmatched. This CDR3 region has 14 residues. Germline-derived CDR1 and CDR2 are DFQATT and SNEGSKA (reference sequence). Written as DNA, the CDR3 is TGCAGTGCCTCCTGGACAGGGTCGAATCAGCCCCAGCATTTT. It translates to CSASWTGSNQPQHF.

The chain uses TRBV5-4 and TRBJ1-4; weak D call: TRBD1 (6 bases). Germline V gene data show CDR1 as SGHNT and CDR2 as YYREEE (reference sequence). The CDR3 is 15 residues long. Deletions cut 0 bases from V and 8 bases from J, with 14 bases between. For the CDR3, the DNA is TGTGCCAGCAGCTTGGGGGGGGCAAGGCACGAAAAACTGTTTTTT. Encoded protein: CASSLGGARHEKLFF.

A few counts support this clonotype. The rearrangement links TRBV20-1 to TRBJ1-3; 8 bases are shared with TRBD1. After removal of 5 bases from V and 7 bases from J, the junction contained 7 bases not matched to a gene. The germline V gene has CDR1 DFQATT and CDR2 SNEGSKA (reference sequence). The CDR3 consists of 13 residues. CDR3 DNA: TGCAGTGCTGGAGGACAGGGCGGGAACACCATATATTTT. It codes for CSAGGQGGNTIYF.

The rearrangement joins TRBV28 to TRBJ2-5, with D possibly TRBD2 on 5 matching bases. Germline CDR1 reads MDHEN; CDR2 reads SYDVKM. The CDR3 is 14 residues long. Between the trimmed V and J ends, which lost 6 bases and 2 bases, there was a span of 13 bases. Here the CDR3 reads CASRDSVNQETQYF. CDR3 in DNA: TGTGCCAGCAGGGATAGCGTCAATCAAGAGACCCAGTACTTC.

This clonotype was picked up a small number of times. The gene calls are TRBV10-3 and TRBJ1-2; no firm D call. The V end lost 0 bases, the J end lost 9 bases, and 14 bases lay between the germline ends. The CDR3 has 14 residues. CDR1 is ENHRY and CDR2 is SYGVKD in the germline V gene. The CDR3 sequence: CAISESGLSDSYTF. CDR3 in DNA: TGTGCCATCAGTGAGTCGGGCTTGTCCGACAGCTACACCTTC.

There are many counts of this clonotype. The gene calls are TRBV7-8 and TRBJ2-7; the D gene is possibly TRBD2 (6 bases). This CDR3 contains 15 residues. Germline CDR1 and CDR2: SGHVS and FQNEAQ. The V end was cut by 4 bases, the J end by 3 bases, with 16 bases between. Here the CDR3 DNA reads TGTGCCAGCAGCTCATTCACTAGGGACTTCTACGAGCAGTACTTC. It is translated as CASSSFTRDFYEQYF.

V is TRBV20-1 and J is TRBJ1-6, with TRBD1 matching over 8 bases. The CDR3 contains 13 residues. V dropped 0 bases and J dropped 16; count of bases not matched to a gene: 8. CDR1 is DFQATT and CDR2 is SNEGSKA in the germline V gene (reference sequence). The CDR3 loop reads CSARDETGVGLHF. DNA of the CDR3: TGCAGTGCTAGAGACGAGACAGGGGTAGGACTCCACTTT.

This chain uses TRBV20-1 with TRBJ2-5; a weak D match, TRBD2 (5 bases). The CDR3 sequence is 15 residues long. V shed 0 bases and J shed 4 bases, with 15 bases lying between them. CDR1 DFQATT and CDR2 SNEGSKA come from the germline V gene (reference sequence). CDR3 DNA: TGCAGTGCTAGAGATGGCGGACTCCCAGTAGAGACCCAGTACTTC. It translates to CSARDGGLPVETQYF.

This clonotype was seen repeatedly, ten times or more. The gene calls are TRBV28 and TRBJ2-5; D is unclear. The ends were cut back, 6 bases at V and 2 bases at J, with 16 bases in the middle. CDR1 is MDHEN, CDR2 SYDVKM, per germline. CDR3 size: 15 residues. CDR3 nucleotide sequence: TGTGCCAGCAGCCCCGGCGACGGGTTTCAAGAGACCCAGTACTTC. It yields the protein CASSPGDGFQETQYF.

The chain joins TRBV6-1 to TRBJ2-2; D is unresolved. Germline V lookup: CDR1 MNHNS, CDR2 SASEGT. V lost 7 bases and J 1 base, leaving 13 bases between the germline ends. The CDR3 runs 15 residues. CDR3 protein: CASKASPGNTGELFF. For the CDR3, the DNA is TGTGCCAGCAAAGCCTCTCCGGGGAACACCGGGGAGCTGTTTTTT.

This chain links TRBV19 with TRBJ2-4; 10 nucleotides line up with TRBD2. The CDR3 loop spans 16 amino acids. CDR1 and CDR2 from the germline V gene are LNHDA and SQIVND (reference sequence). Trimming removed 4 bases from V and 4 bases from J; junction bases left unmatched: 7. CDR3 bases: TGTGCCAGTAGTACCGGGGGACTAGCGATGAAAAACATTCAGTACTTC. It encodes CASSTGGLAMKNIQYF.

This clonotype was detected only a few times. The chain has TRBV5-1 and TRBJ1-1; D is undetermined. The CDR3 spans 13 residues. Germline CDR1 is SGHRS and CDR2 is YFSETQ. The V end lost 1 base, the J end lost 4 bases, and 8 bases lay between the germline ends. CDR3 in amino acids: CASSLLQVTEAFF. In nucleotides, the CDR3 is TGCGCCAGCAGCTTGTTGCAAGTCACTGAAGCTTTCTTT. Full variable domain (missing parts from reference TRBV5-1 and TRBJ1-1): KAGVTQTPRYLIKTRGQQVTLSCSPISGHRSVSWYQQTPGQGLQFLFEYFSETQRNKGNFPGRFSGRQFSNSRSEMNVSTLELGDSALYLCASSLLQVTEAFFGQGTRLTVV.

The sample holds many counts of this clonotype. CDR3 DNA sequence: TGCAGTGCTAGGTGGCGGGGGGAAGAGACCCAGTACTTC. Amino acid sequence: CSARWRGEETQYF. This chain uses TRBV20-1 with TRBJ2-5; 8 bases map to TRBD2. In germline, CDR1 is DFQATT, CDR2 SNEGSKA (reference sequence). With V trimmed by 3 bases and J by 3 bases, 3 bases remained unmatched. The CDR3 runs to 13 residues.

The CDR3, as DNA: TGTGCCAGCAGTCCGTCGACAGGATTTGGCACTGAAGCTTTCTTT. It codes for CASSPSTGFGTEAFF. The gene calls are TRBV12-3 or TRBV12-4 and TRBJ1-1; a weak D match, TRBD1 (6 bases). The germline V and J ends were trimmed by 5 bases and 4 bases, with 17 bases remaining between them. The CDR3 covers 15 residues.

Comment on this clonotype: This sequence may be a read error, since a much larger clone differs from it by one base. J is TRBJ2-7 and V is TRBV2, with D possibly called TRBD1 or TRBD2 (5 bases each). Germline V gene lookup returns CDR1 SNHLY and CDR2 FYNNEI. This CDR3 is built from 15 residues. The CDR3 sequence: CASSVTGTASCEQYF. The CDR3 DNA sequence: TGTGCCAGCAGTGTAACCGGGACCGCTTCCTGCGAGCAGTACTTC. The full variable domain, its missing parts supplied by reference TRBV2 and TRBJ2-7, is EPEVTQTPSHQVTQMGQEVILRCVPISNHLYFYWYRQILGQKVEFLVSFYNNEISEKSEIFDDQFSVERPDGSNFTLKIRSTKLEDSAMYFCASSVTGTASCEQYFGPGTRLTVT.

The chain carries TRBV12-3 or TRBV12-4 and TRBJ2-1; D remains ambiguous. V lost 5 bases to trimming and J lost 6 bases, with 20 bases between them. The CDR3 consists of 16 residues. The CDR3: CASSPSRKGPSNEQFF. CDR3 coding DNA: TGTGCCAGCAGTCCGAGTCGGAAAGGGCCCTCCAATGAGCAGTTCTTC.